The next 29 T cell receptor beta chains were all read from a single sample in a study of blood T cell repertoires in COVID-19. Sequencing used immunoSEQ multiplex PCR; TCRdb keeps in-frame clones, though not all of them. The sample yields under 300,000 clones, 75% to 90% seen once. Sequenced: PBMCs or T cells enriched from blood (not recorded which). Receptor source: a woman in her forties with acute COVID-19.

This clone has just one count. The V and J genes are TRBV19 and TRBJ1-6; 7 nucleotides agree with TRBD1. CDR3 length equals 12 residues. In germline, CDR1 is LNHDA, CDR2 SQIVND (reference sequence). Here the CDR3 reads CATGQINSPLHF. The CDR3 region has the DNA TGTGCTACGGGACAGATTAATTCACCCCTCCACTTT. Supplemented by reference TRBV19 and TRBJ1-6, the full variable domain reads DGGITQSPKYLFRKEGQNVTLSCEQNLNHDAMYWYRQDPGQGLRLIYYSQIVNDFQKGDIAEGYSVSREKKESFPLTVTSAQKNPTAFYLCATGQINSPLHFGNGTRLTVT.

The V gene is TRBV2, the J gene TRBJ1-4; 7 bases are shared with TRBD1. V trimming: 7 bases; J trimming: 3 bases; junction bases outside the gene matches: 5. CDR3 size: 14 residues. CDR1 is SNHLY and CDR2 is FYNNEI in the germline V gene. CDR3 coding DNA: TGTGCCAGCAAAGGGACAGCCGCTAATGAAAAACTGTTTTTT. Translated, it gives CASKGTAANEKLFF.

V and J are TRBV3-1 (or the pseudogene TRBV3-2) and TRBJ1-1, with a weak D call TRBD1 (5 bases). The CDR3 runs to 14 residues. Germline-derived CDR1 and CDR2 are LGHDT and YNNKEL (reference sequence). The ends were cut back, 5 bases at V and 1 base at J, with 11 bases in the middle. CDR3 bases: TGTGCCAGCAGCACGCGACAGTCGAACACTGAAGCTTTCTTT. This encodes CASSTRQSNTEAFF.

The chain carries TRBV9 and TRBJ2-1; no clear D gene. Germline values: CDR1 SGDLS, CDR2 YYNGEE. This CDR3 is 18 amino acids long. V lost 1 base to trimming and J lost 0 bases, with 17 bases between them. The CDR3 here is CASSVMARRSSSYNEQFF. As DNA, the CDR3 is TGTGCCAGCAGCGTAATGGCGAGGCGATCAAGCTCCTACAATGAGCAGTTCTTC.

For the CDR3, the DNA is TGTGCCAGCAGTTACGGACAGAATAGCAATCAGCCCCAGCATTTT. Its protein is CASSYGQNSNQPQHF. The chain uses TRBV6-2 or TRBV6-3 and TRBJ1-5; the D gene is possibly TRBD1 (6 bases). Germline assignment: CDR1 MNHEY and CDR2 SVGEGT. Deletions cut 2 bases from V and 0 bases from J, with 8 bases between. The CDR3 is 15 amino acids.

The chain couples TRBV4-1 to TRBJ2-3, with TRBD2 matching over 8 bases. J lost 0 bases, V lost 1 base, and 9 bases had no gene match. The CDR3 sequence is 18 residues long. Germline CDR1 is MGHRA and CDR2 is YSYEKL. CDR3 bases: TGCGCCAGCAGCCAAGCCACCTCTAGCGGGTTTAGCACAGATACGCAGTATTTT. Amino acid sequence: CASSQATSSGFSTDTQYF.

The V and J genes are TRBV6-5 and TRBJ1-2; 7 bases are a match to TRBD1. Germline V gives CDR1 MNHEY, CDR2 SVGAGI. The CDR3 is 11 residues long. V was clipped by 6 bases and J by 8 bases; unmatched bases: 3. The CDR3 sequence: CASRRDSGYTF. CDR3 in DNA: TGTGCCAGCAGGCGGGACAGCGGCTACACCTTC.

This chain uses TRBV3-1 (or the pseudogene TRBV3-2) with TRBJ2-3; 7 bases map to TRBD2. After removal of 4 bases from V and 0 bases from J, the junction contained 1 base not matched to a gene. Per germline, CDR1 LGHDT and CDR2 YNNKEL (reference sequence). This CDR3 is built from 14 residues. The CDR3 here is CASSLSGSTDTQYF. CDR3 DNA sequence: TGTGCCAGCAGCCTTAGCGGGAGCACAGATACGCAGTATTTT.

CDR3: CAWNTGTSGSWELFF. The CDR3 region has the DNA TGTGCCTGGAATACCGGGACTAGCGGGAGTTGGGAGCTGTTTTTT. The chain employs TRBV30 and TRBJ2-2, with 14 bases identical to TRBD2. Germline lookup yields CDR1 GTSNPN and CDR2 SVGIG (reference sequence). The ends lost 4 bases at V and 9 bases at J; junction bases unmatched: 7. The CDR3 extends over 15 amino acids.

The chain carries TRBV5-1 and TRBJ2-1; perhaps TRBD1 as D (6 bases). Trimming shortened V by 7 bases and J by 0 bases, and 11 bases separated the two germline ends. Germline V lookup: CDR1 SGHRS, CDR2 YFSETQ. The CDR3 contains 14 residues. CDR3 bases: TGCGCCAGCGCCCGGACAGACTCCTACAATGAGCAGTTCTTC. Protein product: CASARTDSYNEQFF.

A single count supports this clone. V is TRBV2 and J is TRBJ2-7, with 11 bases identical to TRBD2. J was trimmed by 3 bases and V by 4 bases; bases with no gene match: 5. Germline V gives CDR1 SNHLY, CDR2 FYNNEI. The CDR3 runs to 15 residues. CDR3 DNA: TGTGCCAGCAGTGCGGGACTAGCGGAGCTCTACGAGCAGTACTTC. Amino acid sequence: CASSAGLAELYEQYF.

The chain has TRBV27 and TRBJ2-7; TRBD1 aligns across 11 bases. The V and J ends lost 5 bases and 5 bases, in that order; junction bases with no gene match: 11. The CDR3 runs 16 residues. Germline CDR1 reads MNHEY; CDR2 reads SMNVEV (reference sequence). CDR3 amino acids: CASSVLGTGGVDEQYF. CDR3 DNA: TGTGCCAGCAGTGTGCTCGGGACAGGGGGGGTCGACGAGCAGTACTTC.

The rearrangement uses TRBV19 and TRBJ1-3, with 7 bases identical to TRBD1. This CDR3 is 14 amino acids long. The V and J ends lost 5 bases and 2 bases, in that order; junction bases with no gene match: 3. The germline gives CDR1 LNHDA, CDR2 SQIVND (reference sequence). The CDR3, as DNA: TGTGCCAGTAGTCTAGGACAGGCTGGAAACACCATATATTTT. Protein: CASSLGQAGNTIYF.

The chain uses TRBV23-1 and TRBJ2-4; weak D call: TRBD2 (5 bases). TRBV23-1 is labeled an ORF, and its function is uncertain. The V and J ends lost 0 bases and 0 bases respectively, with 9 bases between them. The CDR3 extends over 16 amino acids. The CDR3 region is CASSQSEGRAKNIQYF. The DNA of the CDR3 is TGCGCCAGCAGTCAATCCGAGGGAAGAGCCAAAAACATTCAGTACTTC.

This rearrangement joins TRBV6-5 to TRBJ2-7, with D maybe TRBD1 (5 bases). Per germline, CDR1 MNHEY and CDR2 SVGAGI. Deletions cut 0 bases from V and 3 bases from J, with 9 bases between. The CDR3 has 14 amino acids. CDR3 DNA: TGTGCCAGCAGTTACTCCCAGGACAACTACGAGCAGTACTTC. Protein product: CASSYSQDNYEQYF.

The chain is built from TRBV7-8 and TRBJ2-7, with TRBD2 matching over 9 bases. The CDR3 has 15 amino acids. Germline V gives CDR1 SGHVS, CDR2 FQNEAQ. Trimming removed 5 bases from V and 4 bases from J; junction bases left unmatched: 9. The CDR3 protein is CASSPNSGSWYEQYF. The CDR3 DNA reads TGTGCCAGCAGCCCCAATAGCGGGAGTTGGTACGAGCAGTACTTC. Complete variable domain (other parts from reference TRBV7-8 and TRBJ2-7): GAGVSQSPRYKVAKRGQDVALRCDPISGHVSLFWYQQALGQGPEFLTYFQNEAQLDKSGLPSDRFFAERPEGSVSTLKIQRTQQEDSAVYLCASSPNSGSWYEQYFGPGTRLTVT.

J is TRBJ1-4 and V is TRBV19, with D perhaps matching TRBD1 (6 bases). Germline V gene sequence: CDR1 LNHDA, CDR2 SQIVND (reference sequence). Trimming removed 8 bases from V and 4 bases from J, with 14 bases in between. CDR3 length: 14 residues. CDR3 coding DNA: TGTGCCAGTTTAGGGGGAGTGGATAATGAAAAACTGTTTTTT. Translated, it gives CASLGGVDNEKLFF. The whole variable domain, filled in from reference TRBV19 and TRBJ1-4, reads DGGITQSPKYLFRKEGQNVTLSCEQNLNHDAMYWYRQDPGQGLRLIYYSQIVNDFQKGDIAEGYSVSREKKESFPLTVTSAQKNPTAFYLCASLGGVDNEKLFFGSGTQLSVL.

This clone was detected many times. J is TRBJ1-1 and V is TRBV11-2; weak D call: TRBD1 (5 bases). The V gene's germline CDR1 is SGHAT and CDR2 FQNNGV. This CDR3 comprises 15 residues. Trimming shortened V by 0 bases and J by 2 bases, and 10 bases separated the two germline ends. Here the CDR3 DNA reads TGTGCCAGCAGCTTAGATACAGGAAGTAACACTGAAGCTTTCTTT. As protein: CASSLDTGSNTEAFF.

CDR3 in amino acids: CASSVPSGGNEQFF. The CDR3 DNA is TGTGCCAGCAGTGTACCTAGCGGCGGGAATGAGCAGTTCTTC. The chain employs TRBV2 and TRBJ2-1, with TRBD2 matching over 7 bases. The CDR3 length is 14 residues. Trimming cost V 4 bases and J 7 bases; bases outside gene matches: 7. The germline V gene encodes CDR1 SNHLY and CDR2 FYNNEI. Full variable domain (missing parts from reference TRBV2 and TRBJ2-1): EPEVTQTPSHQVTQMGQEVILRCVPISNHLYFYWYRQILGQKVEFLVSFYNNEISEKSEIFDDQFSVERPDGSNFTLKIRSTKLEDSAMYFCASSVPSGGNEQFFGPGTRLTVL.

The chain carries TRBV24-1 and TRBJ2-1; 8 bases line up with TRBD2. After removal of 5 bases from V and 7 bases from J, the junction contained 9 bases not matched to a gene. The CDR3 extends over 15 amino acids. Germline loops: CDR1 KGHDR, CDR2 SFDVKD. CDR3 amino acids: CATSAGGTSTNEQFF. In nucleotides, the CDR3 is TGTGCCACCAGTGCGGGAGGGACTAGTACGAATGAGCAGTTCTTC.

CDR3 coding DNA: TGTGCCAGCAGCCCTAGACTAGCGGGAGGACGGGAGACCCAGTACTTC. This sequence encodes CASSPRLAGGRETQYF. The V and J genes are TRBV11-1 and TRBJ2-5, with 13 positions matching TRBD2. The junction had 8 bases not matched to a gene; V was cut back by 5 bases and J by 5 bases. The CDR3 is made up of 16 amino acids. Germline loops: CDR1 SGHAT, CDR2 FQDESV (reference sequence).

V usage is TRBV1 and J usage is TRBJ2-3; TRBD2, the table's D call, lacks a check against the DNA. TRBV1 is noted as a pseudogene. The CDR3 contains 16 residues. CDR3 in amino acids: CTSSQEVAGEKDTQYF. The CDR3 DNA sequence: TGCACCAGCAGCCAAGAGGTAGCGGGAGAAAAAGATACGCAGTATTTT.

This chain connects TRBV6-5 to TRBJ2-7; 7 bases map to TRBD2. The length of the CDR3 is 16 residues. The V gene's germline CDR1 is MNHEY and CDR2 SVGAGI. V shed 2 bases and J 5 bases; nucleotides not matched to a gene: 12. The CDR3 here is CASSYGDSGRPDEQYF. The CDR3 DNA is TGTGCCAGCAGTTACGGGGATAGCGGGCGGCCCGACGAGCAGTACTTC.

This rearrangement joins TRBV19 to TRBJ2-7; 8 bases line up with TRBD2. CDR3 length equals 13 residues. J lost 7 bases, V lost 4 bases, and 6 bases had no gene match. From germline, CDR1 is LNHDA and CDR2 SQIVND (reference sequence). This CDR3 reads CASSSLAGEEQYF. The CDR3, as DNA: TGTGCCAGTAGTAGTCTAGCGGGTGAGGAGCAGTACTTC.

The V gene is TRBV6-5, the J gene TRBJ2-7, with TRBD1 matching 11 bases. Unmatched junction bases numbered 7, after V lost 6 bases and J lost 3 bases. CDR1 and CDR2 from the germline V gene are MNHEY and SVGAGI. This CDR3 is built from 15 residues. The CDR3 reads CASRNGGTGGYEQYF. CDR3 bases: TGTGCCAGCAGGAACGGCGGGACAGGGGGCTACGAGCAGTACTTC.

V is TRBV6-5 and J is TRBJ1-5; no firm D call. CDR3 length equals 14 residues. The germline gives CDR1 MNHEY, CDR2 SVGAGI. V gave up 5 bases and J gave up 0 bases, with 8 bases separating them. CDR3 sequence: CASSTEYSNQPQHF. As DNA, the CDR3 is TGTGCCAGCAGTACGGAGTATAGCAATCAGCCCCAGCATTTT.

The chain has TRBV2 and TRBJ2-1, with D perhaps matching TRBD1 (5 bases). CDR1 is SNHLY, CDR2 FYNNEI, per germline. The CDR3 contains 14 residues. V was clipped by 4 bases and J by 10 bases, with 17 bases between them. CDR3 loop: CASSVDREPHEQFF. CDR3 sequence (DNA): TGTGCCAGCAGTGTTGACAGAGAACCCCACGAGCAGTTCTTC.

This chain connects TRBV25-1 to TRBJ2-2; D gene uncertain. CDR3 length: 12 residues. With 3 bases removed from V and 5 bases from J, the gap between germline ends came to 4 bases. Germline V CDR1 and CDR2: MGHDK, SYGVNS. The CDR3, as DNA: TGTGCCAGCAGTGACAGTACCGGGGAGCTGTTTTTT. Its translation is CASSDSTGELFF.

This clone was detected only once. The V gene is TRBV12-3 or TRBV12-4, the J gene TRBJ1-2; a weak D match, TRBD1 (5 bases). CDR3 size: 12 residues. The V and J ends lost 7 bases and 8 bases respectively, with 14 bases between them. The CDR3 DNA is TGTGCCAGCAAAGGAACGGGGGTCGGCTACACCTTC. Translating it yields CASKGTGVGYTF.